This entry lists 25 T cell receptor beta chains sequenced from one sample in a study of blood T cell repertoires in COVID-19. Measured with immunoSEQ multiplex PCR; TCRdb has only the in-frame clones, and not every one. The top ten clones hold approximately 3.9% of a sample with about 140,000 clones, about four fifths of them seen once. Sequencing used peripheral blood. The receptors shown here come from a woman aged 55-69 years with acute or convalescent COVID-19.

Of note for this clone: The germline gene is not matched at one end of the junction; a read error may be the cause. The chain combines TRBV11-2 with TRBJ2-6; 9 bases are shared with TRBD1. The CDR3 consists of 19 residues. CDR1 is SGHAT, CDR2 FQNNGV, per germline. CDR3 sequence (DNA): TGTGCCAGCAGTTTAGTAAGGGGACAGGGCTTCTCTGGGGCCAACGTCCTGACTTTC. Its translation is CASSLVRGQGFSGANVLTF.

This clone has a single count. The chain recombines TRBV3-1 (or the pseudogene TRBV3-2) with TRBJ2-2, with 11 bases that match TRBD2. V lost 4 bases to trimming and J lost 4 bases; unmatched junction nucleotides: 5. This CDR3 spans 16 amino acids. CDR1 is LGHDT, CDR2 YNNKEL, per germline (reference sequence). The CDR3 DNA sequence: TGTGCCAGCAGCCTAGGGACTAGCGGCCTCACCGGGGAGCTGTTTTTT. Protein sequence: CASSLGTSGLTGELFF.

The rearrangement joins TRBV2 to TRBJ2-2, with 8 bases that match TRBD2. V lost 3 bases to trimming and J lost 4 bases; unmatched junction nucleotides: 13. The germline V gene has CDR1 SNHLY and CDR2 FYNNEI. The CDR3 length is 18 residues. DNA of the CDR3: TGTGCCAGCAGTGACCATGGGGTGGCGGGGGGCCCCACCGGGGAGCTGTTTTTT. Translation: CASSDHGVAGGPTGELFF.

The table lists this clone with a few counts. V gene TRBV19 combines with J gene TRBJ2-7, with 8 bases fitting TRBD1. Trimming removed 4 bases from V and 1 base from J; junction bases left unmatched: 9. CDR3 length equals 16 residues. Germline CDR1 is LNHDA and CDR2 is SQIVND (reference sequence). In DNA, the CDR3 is TGTGCCAGTAGTAAAGGGACAGGTTCCCTTTCCTACGAGCAGTACTTC. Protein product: CASSKGTGSLSYEQYF.

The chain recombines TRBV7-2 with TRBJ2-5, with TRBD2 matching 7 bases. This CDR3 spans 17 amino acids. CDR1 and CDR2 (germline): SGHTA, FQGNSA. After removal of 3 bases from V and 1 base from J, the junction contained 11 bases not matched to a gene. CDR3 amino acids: CASSLGEGGSGQETQYF. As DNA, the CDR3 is TGTGCCAGCAGCTTGGGGGAGGGCGGGAGTGGCCAAGAGACCCAGTACTTC.

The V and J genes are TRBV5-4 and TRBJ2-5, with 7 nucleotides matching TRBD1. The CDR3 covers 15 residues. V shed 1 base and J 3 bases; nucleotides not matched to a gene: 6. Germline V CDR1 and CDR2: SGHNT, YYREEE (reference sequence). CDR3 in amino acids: CASSLKGAAKETQYF. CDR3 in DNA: TGTGCCAGCAGCTTGAAGGGGGCGGCTAAAGAGACCCAGTACTTC.

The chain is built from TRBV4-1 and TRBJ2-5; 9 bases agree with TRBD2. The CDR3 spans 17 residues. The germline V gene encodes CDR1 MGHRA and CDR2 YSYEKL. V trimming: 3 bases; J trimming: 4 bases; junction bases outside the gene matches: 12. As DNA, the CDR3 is TGCGCCAGCAGCCAGAGCGGGGGGAGCGGGTGGGGAGAGACCCAGTACTTC. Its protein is CASSQSGGSGWGETQYF.

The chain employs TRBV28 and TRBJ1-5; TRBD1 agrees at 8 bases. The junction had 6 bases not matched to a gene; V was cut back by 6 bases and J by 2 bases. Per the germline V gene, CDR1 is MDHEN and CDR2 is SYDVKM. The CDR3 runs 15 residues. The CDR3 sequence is CASSRTGFGNQPQHF. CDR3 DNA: TGTGCCAGCAGCAGGACAGGGTTCGGCAATCAGCCCCAGCATTTT. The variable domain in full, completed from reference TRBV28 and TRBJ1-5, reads DVKVTQSSRYLVKRTGEKVFLECVQDMDHENMFWYRQDPGLGLRLIYFSYDVKMKEKGDIPEGYSVSREKKERFSLILESASTNQTSMYLCASSRTGFGNQPQHFGDGTRLSIL.

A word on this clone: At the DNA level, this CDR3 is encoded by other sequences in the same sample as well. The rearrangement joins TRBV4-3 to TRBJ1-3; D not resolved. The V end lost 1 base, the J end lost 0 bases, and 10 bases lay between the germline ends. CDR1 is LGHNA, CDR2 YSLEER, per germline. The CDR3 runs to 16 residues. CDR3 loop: CASSQVGGSSGNTIYF. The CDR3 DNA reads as TGCGCCAGCAGCCAAGTAGGCGGATCCTCTGGAAACACCATATATTTT.

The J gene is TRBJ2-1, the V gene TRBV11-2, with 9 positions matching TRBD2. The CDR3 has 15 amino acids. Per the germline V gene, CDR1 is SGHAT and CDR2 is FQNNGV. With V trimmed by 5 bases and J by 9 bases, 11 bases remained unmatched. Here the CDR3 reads CASSLGQREVGEQFF. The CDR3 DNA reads TGTGCCAGCAGCCTTGGCCAGCGGGAGGTGGGTGAGCAGTTCTTC.

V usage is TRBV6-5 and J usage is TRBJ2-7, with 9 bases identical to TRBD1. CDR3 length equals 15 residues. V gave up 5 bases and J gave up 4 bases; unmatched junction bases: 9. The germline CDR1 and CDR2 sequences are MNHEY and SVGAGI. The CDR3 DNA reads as TGTGCCAGCAGTCAGCGGACAGGGGCAGTTTACGAGCAGTACTTC. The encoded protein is CASSQRTGAVYEQYF.

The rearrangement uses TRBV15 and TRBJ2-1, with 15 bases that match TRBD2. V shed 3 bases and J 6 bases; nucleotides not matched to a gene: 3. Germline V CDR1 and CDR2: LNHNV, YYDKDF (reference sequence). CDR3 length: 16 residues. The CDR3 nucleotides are TGTGCCACCAGCAGGGGGGGACTAGCGGGAGGCAATGAGCAGTTCTTC. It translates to CATSRGGLAGGNEQFF.

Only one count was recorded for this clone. This CDR3 is CASSQEIPAQGAYEKLFF. The CDR3 DNA reads TGCGCCAGCAGCCAAGAGATCCCGGCACAGGGGGCATATGAAAAACTGTTTTTT. The J gene is TRBJ1-4, the V gene TRBV4-3, with 9 bases lining up with TRBD1. Germline trimming cut 0 bases from V and 6 bases from J; bases unmatched to any gene: 11. Germline V gives CDR1 LGHNA, CDR2 YSLEER. The length of the CDR3 is 18 residues.

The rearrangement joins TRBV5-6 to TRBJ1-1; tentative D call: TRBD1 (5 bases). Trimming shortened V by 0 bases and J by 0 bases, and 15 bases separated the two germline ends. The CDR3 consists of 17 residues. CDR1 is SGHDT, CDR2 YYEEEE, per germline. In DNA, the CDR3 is TGTGCCAGCAGCTTGGGGGACGGGAGGGCCCTGAACACTGAAGCTTTCTTT. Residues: CASSLGDGRALNTEAFF.

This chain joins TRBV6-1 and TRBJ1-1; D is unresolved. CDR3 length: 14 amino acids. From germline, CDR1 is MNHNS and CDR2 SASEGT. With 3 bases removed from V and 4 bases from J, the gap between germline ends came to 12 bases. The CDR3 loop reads CASSEWRMGTEAFF. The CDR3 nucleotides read TGTGCCAGCAGTGAGTGGAGGATGGGCACTGAAGCTTTCTTT.

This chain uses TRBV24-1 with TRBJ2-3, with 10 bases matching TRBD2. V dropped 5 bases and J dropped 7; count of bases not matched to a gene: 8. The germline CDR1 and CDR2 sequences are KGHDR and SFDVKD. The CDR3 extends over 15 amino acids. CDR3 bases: TGTGCCACCAGTGTGGCTAGCGGGAGTTCAAATACGCAGTATTTT. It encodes CATSVASGSSNTQYF.

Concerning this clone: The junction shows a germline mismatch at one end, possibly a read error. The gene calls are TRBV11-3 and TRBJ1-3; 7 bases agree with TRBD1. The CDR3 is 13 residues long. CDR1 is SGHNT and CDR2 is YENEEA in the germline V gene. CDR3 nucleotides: TGTGCCAGCAGCGGTACGTGGGACAGAGAACTTTTGTTT. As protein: CASSGTWDRELLF.

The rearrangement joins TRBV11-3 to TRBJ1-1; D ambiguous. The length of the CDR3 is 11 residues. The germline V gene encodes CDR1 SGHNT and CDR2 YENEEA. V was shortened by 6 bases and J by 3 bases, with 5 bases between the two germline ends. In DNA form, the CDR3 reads TGTGCCAGCAGTTCGGACACTGAAGCTTTCTTT. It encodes CASSSDTEAFF.

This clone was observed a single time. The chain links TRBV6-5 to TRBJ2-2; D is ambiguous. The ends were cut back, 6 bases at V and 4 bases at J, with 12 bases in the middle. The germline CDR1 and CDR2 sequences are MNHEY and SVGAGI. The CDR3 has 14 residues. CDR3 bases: TGTGCCAGCAGGCAGGATTCGAGCACCGGGGAGCTGTTTTTT. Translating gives CASRQDSSTGELFF.

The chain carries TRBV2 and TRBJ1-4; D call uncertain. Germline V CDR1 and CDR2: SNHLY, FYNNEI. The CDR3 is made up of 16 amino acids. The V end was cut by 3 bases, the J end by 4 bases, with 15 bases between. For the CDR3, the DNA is TGTGCCAGCAGTGAGCGGGCGGGGTCCCATAATGAAAAACTGTTTTTT. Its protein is CASSERAGSHNEKLFF.

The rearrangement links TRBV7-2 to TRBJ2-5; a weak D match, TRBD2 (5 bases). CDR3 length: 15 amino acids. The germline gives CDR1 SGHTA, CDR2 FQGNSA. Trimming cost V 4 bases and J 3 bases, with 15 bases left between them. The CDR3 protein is CASSSGGGREETQYF. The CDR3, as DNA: TGTGCCAGCAGCTCCGGTGGCGGGCGAGAAGAGACCCAGTACTTC.

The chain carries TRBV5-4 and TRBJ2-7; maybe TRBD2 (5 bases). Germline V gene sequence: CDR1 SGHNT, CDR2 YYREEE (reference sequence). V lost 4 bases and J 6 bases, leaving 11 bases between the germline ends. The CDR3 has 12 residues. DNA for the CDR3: TGTGCCAGCAGCCGGGATTTTTCCGAGCAGTACTTC. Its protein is CASSRDFSEQYF.

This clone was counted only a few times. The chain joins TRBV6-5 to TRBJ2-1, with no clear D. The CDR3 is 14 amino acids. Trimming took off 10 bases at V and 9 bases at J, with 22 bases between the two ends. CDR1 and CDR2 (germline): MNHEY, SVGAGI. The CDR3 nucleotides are TGTGCCACCAAGGAGACGGTCTCCTTGCCTGAGCAGTTCTTC. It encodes CATKETVSLPEQFF.

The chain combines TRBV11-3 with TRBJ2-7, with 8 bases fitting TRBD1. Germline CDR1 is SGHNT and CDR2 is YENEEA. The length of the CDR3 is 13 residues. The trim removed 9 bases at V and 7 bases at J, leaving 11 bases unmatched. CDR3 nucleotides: TGTGCCAGTACTTACAGGGGGTCTCGTGAGCAGTACTTC. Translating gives CASTYRGSREQYF.

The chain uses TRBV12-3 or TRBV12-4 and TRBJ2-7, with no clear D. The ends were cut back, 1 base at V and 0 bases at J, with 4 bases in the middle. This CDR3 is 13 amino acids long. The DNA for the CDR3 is TGTGCCAGCAGTTTAGGCAGCTCCTACGAGCAGTACTTC. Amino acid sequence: CASSLGSSYEQYF.